This is a list of T cell receptor beta chains from one sample in a study of shared clonotypes between healthy human individuals. The repertoire was sequenced with immunoSEQ multiplex PCR; TCRdb's copy has only in-frame clones and lacks some. The repertoire holds over a million clones, with roughly 96% as singletons. The source material was naive CD4+ T cells sorted from blood. Receptors originate from a young man in good health. Both conserved end residues are part of each CDR3. A row's size may be missing; if present it is once, few, many or a size class.

size	V	J	CDR3
.	TRBV5-4	TRBJ2-5	CASSLLAGGGEETQYF
.	TRBV10-2	TRBJ2-2	CASRIGGWNTGELFF
once	TRBV21-1	TRBJ2-2	CASSAPLDPAGMSDTGELFF
once	TRBV9	TRBJ2-3	CASSVGAGVADTQYF
.	TRBV5-4	TRBJ2-1	CASSLAGLAGGPYNEQFF
once	TRBV28	TRBJ2-3	CASTGDTQYF
.	TRBV16	TRBJ1-1	CASSVLATAFF
.	TRBV6-5	TRBJ2-1	CASSYSFPGGRNEQFF
.	TRBV21-1	TRBJ1-5	CASSKNVPADQPQHF
.	TRBV9	TRBJ1-5	CASSGQGLNQPQHF
.	TRBV30	TRBJ2-6	CAWSPWTGEDPLSGANVLTF
.	TRBV6-5	TRBJ1-5	CASSTTGQLGPQHF
.	TRBV14	TRBJ2-7	CASSSQREAIYEQYF
.	TRBV1	TRBJ2-5	CTSSPMAPKETQYF
.	TRBV5-1	TRBJ2-1	CASSLNAVSYNEQFF
once	TRBV5-1	TRBJ2-2	CASSLGFRDTGELFF
.	TRBV4-1	TRBJ2-7	CASSHPISGGQGRITSYEQYF
.	TRBV5-1	TRBJ1-1	CASSLHRQNTEAFF
.	TRBV10-1	TRBJ1-5	CASSPAVGQPQHF
.	TRBV27	TRBJ2-3	CASRGFGRTDTQYF
.	TRBV11-3	TRBJ2-5	CASSSSRQRQETQYF
.	TRBV28	TRBJ2-1	CASSDSGTSLLSSYNEQFF
.	TRBV6-5	TRBJ2-2	CASSYLQNTGELFF
once	TRBV30	TRBJ1-5	CAWQSAHSSGTVYSNQPQHF
.	TRBV6-6	TRBJ2-7	CASSYLFSEDEQYF
.	TRBV2	TRBJ1-2	CASSERTGGYGYTF
.	TRBV19	TRBJ1-2	CASSINGVDYGYTF
.	TRBV27	TRBJ2-7	CASTPGPLTYEQYF
.	TRBV5-1	TRBJ1-1	CASSLDGSMAEAFF
.	TRBV4-3	TRBJ1-3	CASSQVGRSGNTIYF
.	TRBV7-3	TRBJ1-5	CASSPANRFSNQPQHF
.	TRBV11-3	TRBJ2-7	CASSLGFRPTYEQYF
.	TRBV6-1	TRBJ2-7	CASRTGQHSYEQYF
.	TRBV18	TRBJ2-1	CASSPPTGLSSYNEQFF
.	TRBV11-2	TRBJ2-3	CASSLEVDTQYF
.	TRBV29-1	TRBJ1-3	CSVAGAQMGGNTIYF
.	TRBV5-1	TRBJ1-3	CASSPTGNSGNTIYF
.	TRBV5-1	TRBJ2-5	CASSFPGHPDGQPQETQYF
.	TRBV28	TRBJ2-1	CASRPLAGGPNEQFF
.	TRBV6-1	TRBJ1-5	CASNRQVNQPQHF
.	TRBV29-1	TRBJ2-3	CSVEEGTGTDTQYF
.	TRBV7-3	TRBJ2-4	CASSSGPHGDIQYF
once	TRBV7-6	TRBJ2-1	CASSPRTTSGSANEQFF
.	TRBV7-3	TRBJ2-2	CASSRAVAGTGELFF
.	TRBV30	TRBJ1-1	CAWSPRDRGAEAFF
once	TRBV11-1	TRBJ2-5	CASSLSGETQYF
few	TRBV28	TRBJ2-6	CASRRTGSSGANVLTF
.	TRBV7-2	TRBJ2-7	CASSLGRSYEQYF
.	TRBV7-3	TRBJ1-2	CASSSGQGGSYGYTF
once	TRBV25-1	TRBJ2-7	CASSEMGLPYEQYF
.	TRBV27	TRBJ1-2	CASSLLSLHREGRGYTF
.	TRBV7-6	TRBJ2-2	CASSLGQGSGELFF